The 10 T cell receptor beta chains in this list originate from one sample, sequenced in a study of OX40 agonist ivuxolimab in advanced cancers. Using immunoSEQ multiplex PCR, the repertoire was profiled, and TCRdb retains in-frame clones only, with some absent. The table has around 97,000 clones, roughly nine tenths seen once. Sequenced material: CD4+ or CD8+ T cells sorted from blood, taken in a trial of the OX40 agonist ivuxolimab. The origin of the receptors is an adult with an advanced solid tumor such as melanoma, head and neck, liver or kidney cancer.

This clone was seen just once. The chain is built from TRBV7-9 and TRBJ1-1, with 7 bases matching TRBD1. Trimming removed 5 bases from V and 0 bases from J; junction bases left unmatched: 9. The length of the CDR3 is 16 residues. The germline CDR1 and CDR2 sequences are SEHNR and FQNEAQ (reference sequence). DNA of the CDR3: TGTGCCAGCAGCGACATGGCGGGACAGCTGAACACTGAAGCTTTCTTT. Its protein is CASSDMAGQLNTEAFF. The full variable domain, rest sourced from reference TRBV7-9 and TRBJ1-1, is DTGVSQNPRHKITKRGQNVTFRCDPISEHNRLYWYRQTLGQGPEFLTYFQNEAQLEKSRLLSDRFSAERPKGSFSTLEIQRTEQGDSAMYLCASSDMAGQLNTEAFFGQGTRLTVV.

V usage is TRBV30 and J usage is TRBJ2-1; a possible D gene is TRBD1 (5 bases). The ends were cut back, 4 bases at V and 0 bases at J, with 10 bases in the middle. The CDR3 runs to 14 residues. Germline assignment: CDR1 GTSNPN and CDR2 SVGIG (reference sequence). CDR3 bases: TGTGCCTGGAAGGGGTCACGCTCCTACAATGAGCAGTTCTTC. As protein: CAWKGSRSYNEQFF.

This clone has a handful of counts. The rearrangement uses TRBV11-2 and TRBJ1-1; D perhaps matches TRBD1 (5 bases). V lost 1 base to trimming and J lost 7 bases, with 10 bases between them. The V gene's germline CDR1 is SGHAT and CDR2 FQNNGV. This CDR3 contains 13 residues. DNA for the CDR3: TGTGCCAGCAGCTTAGCGGGGGGGGATGAAGCTTTCTTT. It is translated as CASSLAGGDEAFF.

This chain links TRBV6-5 with TRBJ1-2; D may be TRBD1 (5 bases). Trimming took 1 base from V and 4 from J, leaving 16 bases between them. CDR3 length: 16 residues. The germline gives CDR1 MNHEY, CDR2 SVGAGI. The CDR3 DNA follows: TGTGCCAGCAGTTACTTAGGGGTTTCGAAAACCTATGGCTACACCTTC. Translated: CASSYLGVSKTYGYTF.

The chain recombines TRBV11-2 with TRBJ1-1; D unresolved. Germline V gene lookup returns CDR1 SGHAT and CDR2 FQNNGV. This CDR3 region has 9 residues. V lost 10 bases, J lost 2 bases, and 2 bases lay in between. This CDR3 is CATNTEAFF. In nucleotides, the CDR3 is TGTGCCACCAACACTGAAGCTTTCTTT.

The chain couples TRBV27 to TRBJ1-1; 9 bases are shared with TRBD1. CDR3 length: 14 residues. Per the germline V gene, CDR1 is MNHEY and CDR2 is SMNVEV (reference sequence). V shed 0 bases and J 5 bases; nucleotides not matched to a gene: 1. This chain's CDR3 is CASSLSGTGTEAFF. The CDR3 bases are TGTGCCAGCAGTTTATCGGGGACAGGGACTGAAGCTTTCTTT.

This chain uses TRBV5-1 with TRBJ2-3, with 8 bases fitting TRBD2. CDR1 SGHRS and CDR2 YFSETQ come from the germline V gene. CDR3 length equals 14 residues. Losses at the gene ends were 0 bases for V and 4 bases for J; bases not matched to a gene: 1. The CDR3 loop is CASSLGLASDTQYF. The CDR3 coding sequence is TGCGCCAGCAGCTTGGGACTAGCGTCAGATACGCAGTATTTT.

This chain joins TRBV5-1 and TRBJ1-6, with TRBD1 as a possible D gene (6 bases). Trimming took 4 bases from V and 5 from J, leaving 13 bases between them. Germline V gives CDR1 SGHRS, CDR2 YFSETQ. The CDR3 covers 15 residues. The CDR3 DNA is TGCGCCAGCAGCGATACTACAGGGAATAATTCACCCCTCCACTTT. This codes for CASSDTTGNNSPLHF.

V and J are TRBV14 and TRBJ2-1; unclear D gene. The CDR3 sequence is 14 residues long. The V gene lost 1 base and the J gene lost 6 bases, with 10 bases spanning the gap. Germline V CDR1 and CDR2: SGHDN, FVKESK. Here the CDR3 reads CASSQGRSSNEQFF. CDR3 DNA: TGTGCCAGCAGCCAAGGTAGAAGTAGCAATGAGCAGTTCTTC.

This chain connects TRBV30 to TRBJ2-7; TRBD1 aligns across 8 bases. From germline, CDR1 is GTSNPN and CDR2 SVGIG (reference sequence). This CDR3 has 11 amino acids. After removal of 7 bases from V and 6 bases from J, the junction contained 5 bases not matched to a gene. CDR3 nucleotide sequence: TGTGCCTTCCAGGGGGCCCTCGAGCAGTACTTC. This encodes CAFQGALEQYF. Full variable domain (remainder filled in from reference TRBV30 and TRBJ2-7): SQTIHQWPATLVQPVGSPLSLECTVEGTSNPNLYWYRQAAGRGLQLLFYSVGIGQISSEVPQNLSASRPQDRQFILSSKKLLLSDSGFYLCAFQGALEQYFGPGTRLTVT.